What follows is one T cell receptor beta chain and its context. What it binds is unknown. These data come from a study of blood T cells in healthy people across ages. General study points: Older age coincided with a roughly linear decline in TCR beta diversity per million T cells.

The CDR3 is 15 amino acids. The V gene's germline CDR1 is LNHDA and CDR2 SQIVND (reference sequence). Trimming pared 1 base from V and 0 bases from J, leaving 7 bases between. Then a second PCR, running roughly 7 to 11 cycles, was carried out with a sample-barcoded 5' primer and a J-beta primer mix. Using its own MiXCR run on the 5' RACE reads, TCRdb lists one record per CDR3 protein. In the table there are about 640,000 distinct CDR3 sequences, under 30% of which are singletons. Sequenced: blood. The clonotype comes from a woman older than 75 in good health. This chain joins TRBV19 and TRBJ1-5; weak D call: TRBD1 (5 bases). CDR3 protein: CASSIAGDSNQPQHF. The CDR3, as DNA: TGTGCCAGTAGTATAGCGGGGGATAGCAATCAGCCCCAGCATTTT.